This TCR beta chain was sequenced in a study of T-cell reconstitution after alpha-beta-depleted transplantation in children. Unique molecular identifiers featured in how the TCRbeta library was prepared. A single record per CDR3 protein comes from TCRdb applying MiXCR to the PCR reads. The table lists under 350,000 distinct CDR3 sequences, 9.5% to 10% of them singletons. This clonotype was recorded a few times. V was cut by 6 bases and J by 5 bases, with 14 bases left in between. The CDR3 has 14 amino acids. This TCR was recovered from a human donor who donated a stem cell graft to a child with SCID. V gene TRBV12-3 or TRBV12-4 combines with J gene TRBJ1-3, with a tentative D call TRBD1 (5 bases). The sample consisted of PBMCs from the stem cell graft donor, taken from the stem cell graft. The CDR3 DNA reads TGTGCCAGCAGCCAGGCCCCGGGGCGAAACACCATATATTTT. Residues: CASSQAPGRNTIYF.